This T cell receptor beta chain was profiled in a study of identical twins. This clonotype came up a few times. Trimming pared 4 bases from V and 8 bases from J, leaving 18 bases between. The CDR3 sequence is 14 residues long. CDR1 is SGHKS and CDR2 is YYEKEE in the germline V gene (reference sequence). TCRdb reprocessed the 5' RACE reads via MiXCR and lists one record per CDR3 protein. The sample consists of some 600,000 distinct CDR3 sequences, 7.1% of them appearing once. This sample was also put to use in a study of yellow fever vaccine responses in identical twins.

V and J are TRBV5-5 and TRBJ1-2; possible D gene TRBD1, 6 bases. This TCR came from a woman aged 18-29 years in good health. The specimen sequenced was PBMCs. The CDR3 DNA reads TGTGCCAGCAGCCCGTTCCAGGGGCTCGGGGGCTACACCTTC. Translation gives CASSPFQGLGGYTF.